One sample yielded the 29 T cell receptor beta chains listed below, sequenced in a study of cytomegalovirus exposure and HLA in healthy donors. The PCR contained 60 Vbeta and 13 Jbeta primers. Measured with immunoSEQ multiplex PCR; TCRdb has only the in-frame clones, and not every one. This repertoire includes approximately 120,000 clones. The sample taken for sequencing was PBMCs. The receptors stem from a man aged 35 to 55 in good health and CMV-seronegative.

This chain uses TRBV9 with TRBJ2-3; D possibly corresponds to TRBD2 (6 bases). The CDR3 sequence is 14 residues long. CDR1 SGDLS and CDR2 YYNGEE come from the germline V gene. Trimming took 4 bases from V and 4 from J, leaving 13 bases between them. Here the CDR3 reads CASSPGTVADTQYF. The CDR3 DNA is TGTGCCAGCAGCCCCGGGACTGTTGCAGATACGCAGTATTTT.

CDR3 residues: CASTPGGAGGPSYEQYF. CDR3 DNA sequence: TGTGCCAGCACCCCGGGGGGAGCGGGAGGGCCGAGCTACGAGCAGTACTTC. The genes are TRBV7-8 and TRBJ2-7; 10 bases are shared with TRBD2. CDR3 size: 17 residues. The trim removed 7 bases at V and 3 bases at J, leaving 15 bases unmatched. Germline V gives CDR1 SGHVS, CDR2 FQNEAQ.

The gene calls are TRBV19 and TRBJ2-7, with D perhaps matching TRBD2 (6 bases). V was cut by 3 bases and J by 0 bases, with 12 bases left in between. The CDR3 spans 15 residues. Germline loops: CDR1 LNHDA, CDR2 SQIVND (reference sequence). For the CDR3, the DNA is TGTGCCAGTAGTATTTCCCCTAGCGCCTCCTACGAGCAGTACTTC. This translates into CASSISPSASYEQYF.

The chain's CDR3 is CASSLSLDQPQHF. In nucleotides, the CDR3 is TGTGCCAGTAGTCTCTCGTTAGATCAGCCCCAGCATTTT. This chain links TRBV19 with TRBJ1-5; D remains ambiguous. The CDR3 contains 13 residues. V gave up 5 bases and J gave up 5 bases, with 10 bases separating them. Germline-derived CDR1 and CDR2 are LNHDA and SQIVND (reference sequence).

The rearrangement joins TRBV27 to TRBJ2-1; possible D gene TRBD2, 6 bases. The V end lost 5 bases, the J end lost 9 bases, and 20 bases lay between the germline ends. The CDR3 runs 15 residues. Germline assignment: CDR1 MNHEY and CDR2 SMNVEV (reference sequence). CDR3 sequence: CASSQPEGLHREQFF. In DNA form, the CDR3 reads TGTGCCAGCAGTCAACCCGAGGGACTCCATCGTGAGCAGTTCTTC.

The chain links TRBV10-1 to TRBJ2-2; 7 bases are shared with TRBD2. From germline, CDR1 is WNHNN and CDR2 SYGVQD (reference sequence). The CDR3 sequence is 13 residues long. Trimming took 7 bases from V and 1 from J; bases not matched to a gene: 0. The CDR3 reads CASTGGNTGELFF. The DNA of the CDR3 is TGCGCCAGCACGGGGGGGAACACCGGGGAGCTGTTTTTT.

The V gene is TRBV5-4, the J gene TRBJ2-6; 10 bases are shared with TRBD1. This CDR3 is built from 18 residues. In germline, CDR1 is SGHNT, CDR2 YYREEE (reference sequence). V trimming: 4 bases; J trimming: 3 bases; junction bases outside the gene matches: 10. The CDR3 region has the DNA TGTGCCAGCAGCAAGGACAGGGGGGGACTCGGTGGGGCCAACGTCCTGACTTTC. Translation: CASSKDRGGLGGANVLTF.

CDR3: CASSDGRGPTEAFF. The CDR3 region has the DNA TGTGCCAGCAGTGATGGCAGGGGGCCGACTGAAGCTTTCTTT. J is TRBJ1-1 and V is TRBV6-1; 8 bases are a match to TRBD1. V lost 3 bases to trimming and J lost 5 bases; unmatched junction nucleotides: 5. CDR1 and CDR2 from the germline V gene are MNHNS and SASEGT. CDR3 length: 14 residues.

This chain connects TRBV6-1 to TRBJ1-2; TRBD1 might be the D (6 bases). The V and J ends lost 6 bases and 6 bases respectively, with 14 bases between them. CDR3 length equals 13 residues. Germline CDR1 and CDR2: MNHNS and SASEGT. As DNA, the CDR3 is TGTGCCAGCAGGGTACAGGGTTTTAATGGCTACACCTTC. Translation: CASRVQGFNGYTF.

V gene TRBV7-3 combines with J gene TRBJ1-1; 9 positions match TRBD1. The CDR3 extends over 16 amino acids. V trimming: 3 bases; J trimming: 1 base; junction bases outside the gene matches: 6. Germline V gene sequence: CDR1 SGHTA, CDR2 FQGTGA. CDR3 region: CASSFTGGAQNTEAFF. CDR3 DNA: TGTGCCAGCAGCTTCACAGGGGGCGCCCAGAACACTGAAGCTTTCTTT.

This chain joins TRBV7-6 and TRBJ2-7, with a weak D call TRBD1 (6 bases). This CDR3 contains 12 residues. The V end lost 1 base, the J end lost 7 bases, and 8 bases lay between the germline ends. Germline V gene data show CDR1 as SGHVS and CDR2 as FNYEAQ. CDR3 DNA sequence: TGTGCCAGCAGCTTAGGAGGGGGAGAGCAGTACTTC. Its translation: CASSLGGGEQYF.

The CDR3 DNA is TGTGCCAGCAGTTACTCTGGGAGTGGGAGCACAGATACGCAGTATTTT. This codes for CASSYSGSGSTDTQYF. The gene calls are TRBV6-5 and TRBJ2-3; TRBD2 might be the D (5 bases). This CDR3 comprises 16 residues. CDR1 and CDR2 from the germline V gene are MNHEY and SVGAGI. V lost 0 bases and J lost 0, with 10 bases in between.

The CDR3 is CASSPRGAGELFF. The CDR3 coding sequence is TGTGCCAGCAGCCCTAGGGGCGCCGGGGAGCTGTTTTTT. The genes are TRBV11-3 and TRBJ2-2, with D possibly TRBD1 on 5 matching bases. V lost 5 bases and J lost 6, with 10 bases in between. The CDR3 is 13 residues long. Germline CDR1 reads SGHNT; CDR2 reads YENEEA.

The gene calls are TRBV4-1 and TRBJ1-2, with TRBD1 matching over 10 bases. With 2 bases clipped from V and 5 bases from J, the junction kept 8 bases outside the gene matches. This CDR3 spans 16 amino acids. CDR1 and CDR2 (germline): MGHRA, YSYEKL. CDR3 nucleotide sequence: TGCGCCAGCAGCCAACCGTTCGGACAGGGGGGGTATGGCTACACCTTC. This codes for CASSQPFGQGGYGYTF.

This rearrangement joins TRBV19 to TRBJ2-7; 8 nucleotides align to TRBD1. V gave up 3 bases and J gave up 5 bases; unmatched junction bases: 9. The germline gives CDR1 LNHDA, CDR2 SQIVND (reference sequence). This CDR3 contains 15 residues. CDR3 DNA sequence: TGTGCCAGTAGTATCCAGGGGGCGGTAATGGACGAGCAGTACTTC. Its protein is CASSIQGAVMDEQYF.

This chain connects TRBV10-3 to TRBJ2-7; D is possibly TRBD1 (6 bases). CDR3 size: 15 residues. Germline assignment: CDR1 ENHRY and CDR2 SYGVKD. The V end lost 4 bases, the J end lost 3 bases, and 16 bases lay between the germline ends. The DNA of the CDR3 is TGTGCCATCAGTGGGAGCATCGGACAGAGCTACGAGCAGTACTTC. Protein sequence: CAISGSIGQSYEQYF.

In the case of this clone: The junction departs from germline at one end; a sequencing error may be responsible. The rearrangement joins TRBV19 to TRBJ1-2; 7 nucleotides align to TRBD1. The CDR3 is made up of 14 amino acids. CDR1 LNHDA and CDR2 SQIVND come from the germline V gene (reference sequence). In DNA, the CDR3 is TGTGCCAGTAGCCCCCGGGACAGACCTCCCCCTATCTCCTTC. Its translation is CASSPRDRPPPISF.

The chain has TRBV29-1 and TRBJ2-7; 10 bases agree with TRBD1. V shed 7 bases and J 4 bases; nucleotides not matched to a gene: 4. This CDR3 has 12 residues. Germline CDR1 reads SQVTM; CDR2 reads ANQGSEA. DNA of the CDR3: TGCAGCGCCTGGGACAGGGGTTACGAGCAGTACTTC. Protein: CSAWDRGYEQYF.

The rearrangement links TRBV6-1 to TRBJ2-7; D possibly corresponds to TRBD1 (6 bases). Trimming removed 7 bases from V and 2 bases from J, with 12 bases in between. Germline CDR1 is MNHNS and CDR2 is SASEGT. This CDR3 region has 13 residues. The CDR3 protein is CASNPDRPYEQYF. Written as DNA, the CDR3 is TGTGCCAGCAATCCGGACAGACCCTACGAGCAGTACTTC.

The V and J genes are TRBV6-6 and TRBJ1-2, with 8 bases identical to TRBD1. CDR1 and CDR2 from the germline V gene are MNHNY and SVGAGI (reference sequence). The CDR3 extends over 16 amino acids. J was trimmed by 3 bases and V by 5 bases; bases with no gene match: 11. The CDR3, as DNA: TGTGCCAGCAGTCCCCCGGGGGGACAGGCGGACTATGGCTACACCTTC. Amino acids: CASSPPGGQADYGYTF.

The chain carries TRBV15 and TRBJ2-7; no clear D. The germline V gene has CDR1 LNHNV and CDR2 YYDKDF (reference sequence). V was pared by 0 bases and J by 9 bases, with 9 bases between. This CDR3 is 12 amino acids long. CDR3 residues: CATSRDTSGQYF. DNA for the CDR3: TGTGCCACCAGCAGAGATACTTCGGGGCAGTACTTC.

The chain combines TRBV19 with TRBJ1-3; D unclear. CDR3 size: 16 residues. V shed 4 bases and J shed 7 bases, with 20 bases lying between them. The germline V gene encodes CDR1 LNHDA and CDR2 SQIVND (reference sequence). CDR3 sequence reads: CASSTRAGSRLNTIYF. Here the CDR3 DNA reads TGTGCCAGTAGTACCAGAGCCGGGTCCAGATTGAACACCATATATTTT.

Concerning this clone: The same CDR3 also results from other DNA sequences found in this sample. This rearrangement joins TRBV5-6 to TRBJ2-7; 7 bases agree with TRBD2. Germline V gives CDR1 SGHDT, CDR2 YYEEEE. The junction had 4 bases not matched to a gene; V was cut back by 0 bases and J by 1 base. The CDR3 contains 15 residues. In DNA form, the CDR3 reads TGTGCCAGCAGCTTGGGGCCAGCGGGATCCTACGAGCAGTACTTC. Amino acids: CASSLGPAGSYEQYF. Using reference TRBV5-6 and TRBJ2-7 for the parts outside the CDR3, the full variable domain is DAGVTQSPTHLIKTRGQQVTLRCSPKSGHDTVSWYQQALGQGPQFIFQYYEEEERQRGNFPDRFSGHQFPNYSSELNVNALLLGDSALYLCASSLGPAGSYEQYFGPGTRLTVT.

This chain connects TRBV13 to TRBJ2-1, with TRBD2 identical over 12 bases. Trimming cost V 5 bases and J 5 bases; bases outside gene matches: 4. The CDR3 sequence is 15 residues long. Germline V CDR1 and CDR2: PRHDT, FYEKMQ (reference sequence). DNA of the CDR3: TGTGCCAGCAGCCTGGGACTAGCGGGCAACAATGAGCAGTTCTTC. Its protein is CASSLGLAGNNEQFF.

The rearrangement uses TRBV6-6 and TRBJ2-7, with 10 nucleotides matching TRBD2. The V gene end was trimmed by 4 bases and the J gene end by 12 bases; junction bases not matched to a gene: 9. Looked up from germline, CDR1 is MNHNY and CDR2 is SVGAGI (reference sequence). The CDR3 sequence is 13 residues long. This chain's CDR3 is CASSLLRLAGVYF. CDR3 in DNA: TGTGCCAGCAGTTTACTCCGCCTAGCGGGAGTGTACTTC.

The CDR3 is CASSPPGTGSNQPQHF. DNA of the CDR3: TGTGCCAGCTCACCCCCCGGGACAGGGAGCAATCAGCCCCAGCATTTT. The chain combines TRBV18 with TRBJ1-5, with TRBD1 identical over 9 bases. The V gene end was trimmed by 3 bases and the J gene end by 1 base; junction bases not matched to a gene: 4. Germline assignment: CDR1 KGHSH and CDR2 LQKENI. The CDR3 has 16 amino acids.

The chain carries TRBV7-6 and TRBJ1-3, with D tentatively TRBD1 (5 bases). Germline assignment: CDR1 SGHVS and CDR2 FNYEAQ. The CDR3 consists of 15 residues. V was clipped by 5 bases and J by 3 bases, with 14 bases between them. CDR3 sequence: CASSPGAGHGNTIYF. DNA of the CDR3: TGTGCCAGCAGCCCCGGGGCGGGGCATGGAAACACCATATATTTT.

CDR3 nucleotide sequence: TGTGCCAGCACCCTAGGGGCCAGGGGGCGATCTGAAGCTTTCTTT. It encodes CASTLGARGRSEAFF. The gene calls are TRBV28 and TRBJ1-1; 8 bases map to TRBD1. CDR1 and CDR2 (germline): MDHEN, SYDVKM. The junction had 13 bases not matched to a gene; V was cut back by 7 bases and J by 6 bases. The CDR3 is 15 residues long.

This rearrangement joins TRBV6-5 to TRBJ1-4; a weak D match, TRBD1 (5 bases). Trimming stripped 0 bases from V and 0 bases from J, with 5 bases between. The CDR3 length is 15 residues. Germline CDR1 reads MNHEY; CDR2 reads SVGAGI. CDR3 protein: CASSYSGATNEKLFF. DNA for the CDR3: TGTGCCAGCAGTTACTCAGGGGCAACTAATGAAAAACTGTTTTTT.